This TCR beta chain is from a study of OX40 agonist ivuxolimab in advanced cancers. The CDR3 length is 12 residues. V gave up 4 bases and J gave up 5 bases, with 9 bases separating them. Germline V gene lookup returns CDR1 SGHDT and CDR2 YYEEEE. TCRdb's table, derived via immunoSEQ multiplex PCR, lists solely in-frame clones and lacks some. The sample has about 67,000 clones, approximately 87% seen once. The clonotype was recovered from an adult with an advanced solid tumor such as melanoma, head and neck, liver or kidney cancer. The sequencing here drew on CD4+ or CD8+ T cells sorted from blood, taken in a trial of the OX40 agonist ivuxolimab. The chain employs TRBV5-6 and TRBJ1-1, with D uncertain. Here the CDR3 reads CASSRRWTEAFF. In nucleotides, the CDR3 is TGTGCCAGCAGCCGGAGGTGGACTGAAGCTTTCTTT.